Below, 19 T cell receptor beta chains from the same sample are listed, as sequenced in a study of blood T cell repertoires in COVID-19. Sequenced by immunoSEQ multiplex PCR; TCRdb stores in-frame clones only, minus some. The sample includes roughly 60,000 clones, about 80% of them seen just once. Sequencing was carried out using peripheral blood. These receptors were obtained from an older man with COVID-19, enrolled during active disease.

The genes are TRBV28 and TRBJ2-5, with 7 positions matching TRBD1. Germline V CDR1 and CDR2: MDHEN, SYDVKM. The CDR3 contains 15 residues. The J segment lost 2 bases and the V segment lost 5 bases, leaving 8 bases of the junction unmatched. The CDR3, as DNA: TGTGCCAGCAGTCTGGATACGGACAGGCAAGAGACCCAGTACTTC. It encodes CASSLDTDRQETQYF.

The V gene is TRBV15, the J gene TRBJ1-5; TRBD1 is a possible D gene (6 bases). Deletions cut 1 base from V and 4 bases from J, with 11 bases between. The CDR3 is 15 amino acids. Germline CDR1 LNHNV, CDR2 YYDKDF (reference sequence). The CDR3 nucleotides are TGTGCCACCAGCAGAGCCCTGGGACATAATCAGCCCCAGCATTTT. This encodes CATSRALGHNQPQHF.

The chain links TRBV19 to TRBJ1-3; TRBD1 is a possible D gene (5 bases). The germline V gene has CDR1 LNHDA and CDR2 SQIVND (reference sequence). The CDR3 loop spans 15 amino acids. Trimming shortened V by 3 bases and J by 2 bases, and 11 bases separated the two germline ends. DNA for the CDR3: TGTGCCAGTAGTATGATGGGGCATGCTGGAAACACCATATATTTT. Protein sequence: CASSMMGHAGNTIYF.

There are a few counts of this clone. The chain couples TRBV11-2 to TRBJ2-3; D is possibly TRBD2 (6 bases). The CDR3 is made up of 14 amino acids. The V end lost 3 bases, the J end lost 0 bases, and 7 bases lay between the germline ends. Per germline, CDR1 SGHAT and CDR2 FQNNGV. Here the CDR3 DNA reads TGTGCCAGCAGCTTGACTAGTAGCACAGATACGCAGTATTTT. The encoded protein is CASSLTSSTDTQYF.

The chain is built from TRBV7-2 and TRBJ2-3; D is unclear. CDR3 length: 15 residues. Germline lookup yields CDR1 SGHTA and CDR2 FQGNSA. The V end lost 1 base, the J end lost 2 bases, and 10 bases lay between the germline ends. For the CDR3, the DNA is TGTGCCAGCAGCTTAGACAACCTCCCCACAGATACGCAGTATTTT. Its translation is CASSLDNLPTDTQYF.

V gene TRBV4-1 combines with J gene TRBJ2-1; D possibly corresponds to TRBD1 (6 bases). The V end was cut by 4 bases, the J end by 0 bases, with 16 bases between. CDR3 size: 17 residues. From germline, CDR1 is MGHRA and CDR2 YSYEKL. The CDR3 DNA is TGCGCCAGCAGCCCATTGGGGGCCAAGAGCTCCTACAATGAGCAGTTCTTC. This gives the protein CASSPLGAKSSYNEQFF.

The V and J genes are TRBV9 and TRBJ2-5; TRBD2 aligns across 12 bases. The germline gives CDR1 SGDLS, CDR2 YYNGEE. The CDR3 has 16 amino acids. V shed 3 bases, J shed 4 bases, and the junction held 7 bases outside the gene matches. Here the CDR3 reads CASSAGLAGGRETQYF. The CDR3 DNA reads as TGTGCCAGCAGCGCTGGTCTAGCGGGGGGGCGAGAGACCCAGTACTTC.

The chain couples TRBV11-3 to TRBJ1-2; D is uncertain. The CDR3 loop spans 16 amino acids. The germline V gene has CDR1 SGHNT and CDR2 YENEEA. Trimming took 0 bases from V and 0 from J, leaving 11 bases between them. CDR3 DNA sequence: TGTGCCAGCAGCTTAGATCAGGCAGCCTCTAACTATGGCTACACCTTC. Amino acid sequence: CASSLDQAASNYGYTF.

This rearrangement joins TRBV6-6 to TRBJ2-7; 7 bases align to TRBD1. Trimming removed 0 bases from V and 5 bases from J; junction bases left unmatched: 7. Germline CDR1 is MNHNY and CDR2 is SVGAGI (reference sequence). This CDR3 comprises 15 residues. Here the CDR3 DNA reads TGTGCCAGCAGTTACTCGATCGACAGGGCGGACGAGCAGTACTTC. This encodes CASSYSIDRADEQYF.

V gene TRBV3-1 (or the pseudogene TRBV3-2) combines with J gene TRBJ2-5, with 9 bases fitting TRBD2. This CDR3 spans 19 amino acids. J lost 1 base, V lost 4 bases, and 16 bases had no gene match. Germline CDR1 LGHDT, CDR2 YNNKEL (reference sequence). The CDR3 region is CASSPGADCGRAFQETQYF. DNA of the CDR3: TGTGCCAGCAGCCCCGGGGCAGATTGCGGGAGGGCCTTCCAAGAGACCCAGTACTTC.

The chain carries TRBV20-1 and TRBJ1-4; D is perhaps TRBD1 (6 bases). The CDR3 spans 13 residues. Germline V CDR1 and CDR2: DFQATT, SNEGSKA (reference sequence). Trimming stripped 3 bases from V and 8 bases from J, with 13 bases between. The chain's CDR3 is CSASRGGREKLFF. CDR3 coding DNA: TGCAGTGCTAGTAGGGGGGGCAGGGAAAAACTGTTTTTT.

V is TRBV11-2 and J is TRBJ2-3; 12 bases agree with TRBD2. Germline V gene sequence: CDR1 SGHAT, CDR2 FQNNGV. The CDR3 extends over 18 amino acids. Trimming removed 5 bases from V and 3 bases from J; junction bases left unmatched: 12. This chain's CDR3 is CASSPFKLTSGSTDTQYF. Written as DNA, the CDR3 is TGTGCCAGCAGCCCCTTCAAGCTGACTAGCGGGAGTACAGATACGCAGTATTTT. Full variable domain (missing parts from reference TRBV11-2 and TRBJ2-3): EAGVAQSPRYKIIEKRQSVAFWCNPISGHATLYWYQQILGQGPKLLIQFQNNGVVDDSQLPKDRFSAERLKGVDSTLKIQPAKLEDSAVYLCASSPFKLTSGSTDTQYFGPGTRLTVL.

Here the CDR3 DNA reads TGTGCCAGCAGCAAAGGGACAGGGGGCACCGCGGCTTTCTTT. Translation gives CASSKGTGGTAAFF. J is TRBJ1-1 and V is TRBV7-9; TRBD1 matches 12 bases. CDR3 length: 14 amino acids. Germline CDR1 reads SEHNR; CDR2 reads FQNEAQ (reference sequence). Unmatched junction bases numbered 9, after V lost 5 bases and J lost 11 bases.

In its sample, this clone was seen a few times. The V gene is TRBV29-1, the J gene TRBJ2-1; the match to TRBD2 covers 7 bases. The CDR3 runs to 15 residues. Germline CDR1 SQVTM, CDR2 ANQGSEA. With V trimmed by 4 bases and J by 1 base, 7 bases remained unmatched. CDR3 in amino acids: CSVGASGVSYNEQFF. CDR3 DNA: TGCAGCGTTGGGGCTAGCGGAGTTTCCTACAATGAGCAGTTCTTC.

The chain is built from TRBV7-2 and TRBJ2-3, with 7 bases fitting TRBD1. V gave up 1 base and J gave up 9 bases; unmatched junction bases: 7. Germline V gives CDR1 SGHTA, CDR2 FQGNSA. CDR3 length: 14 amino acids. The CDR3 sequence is CASSLGLQGQTQYF. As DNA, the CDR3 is TGTGCCAGCAGCTTAGGCCTACAGGGGCAGACGCAGTATTTT.

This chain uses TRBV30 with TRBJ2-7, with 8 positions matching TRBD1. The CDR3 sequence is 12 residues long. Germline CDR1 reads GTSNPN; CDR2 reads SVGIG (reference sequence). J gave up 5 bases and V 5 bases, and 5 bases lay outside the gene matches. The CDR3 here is CAWGGQGHEQYF. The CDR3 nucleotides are TGTGCCTGGGGTGGACAGGGACACGAGCAGTACTTC.

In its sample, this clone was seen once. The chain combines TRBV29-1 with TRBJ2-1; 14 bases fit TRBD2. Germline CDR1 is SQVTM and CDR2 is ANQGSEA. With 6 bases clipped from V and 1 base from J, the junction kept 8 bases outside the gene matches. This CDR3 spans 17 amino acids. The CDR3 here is CSVIPRTSGGSYNEQFF. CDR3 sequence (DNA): TGCAGCGTCATACCGAGGACTAGCGGGGGGTCCTACAATGAGCAGTTCTTC.

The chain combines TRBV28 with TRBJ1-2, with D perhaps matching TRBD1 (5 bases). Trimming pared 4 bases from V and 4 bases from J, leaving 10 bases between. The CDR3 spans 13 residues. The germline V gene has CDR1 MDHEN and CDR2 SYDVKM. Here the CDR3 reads CASSSVDSYGYTF. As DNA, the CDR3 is TGTGCCAGCAGTTCCGTCGACAGCTATGGCTACACCTTC.

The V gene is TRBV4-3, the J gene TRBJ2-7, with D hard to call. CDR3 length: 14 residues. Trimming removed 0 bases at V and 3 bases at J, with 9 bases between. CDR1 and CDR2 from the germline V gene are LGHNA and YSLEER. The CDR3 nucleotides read TGCGCCAGCAGCCAAGATGTTCACAGCTACGAGCAGTACTTC. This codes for CASSQDVHSYEQYF.